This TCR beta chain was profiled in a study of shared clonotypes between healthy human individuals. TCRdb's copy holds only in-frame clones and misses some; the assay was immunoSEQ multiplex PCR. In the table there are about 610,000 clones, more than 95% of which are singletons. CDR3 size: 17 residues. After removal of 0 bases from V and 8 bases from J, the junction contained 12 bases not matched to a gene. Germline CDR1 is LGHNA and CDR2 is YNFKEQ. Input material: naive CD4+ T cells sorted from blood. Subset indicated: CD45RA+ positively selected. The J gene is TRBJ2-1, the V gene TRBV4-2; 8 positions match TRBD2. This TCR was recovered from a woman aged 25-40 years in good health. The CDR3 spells CASSQDHGTSQRHEQFF. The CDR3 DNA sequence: TGTGCCAGCAGCCAAGATCATGGGACTAGTCAGCGGCATGAGCAGTTCTTC.